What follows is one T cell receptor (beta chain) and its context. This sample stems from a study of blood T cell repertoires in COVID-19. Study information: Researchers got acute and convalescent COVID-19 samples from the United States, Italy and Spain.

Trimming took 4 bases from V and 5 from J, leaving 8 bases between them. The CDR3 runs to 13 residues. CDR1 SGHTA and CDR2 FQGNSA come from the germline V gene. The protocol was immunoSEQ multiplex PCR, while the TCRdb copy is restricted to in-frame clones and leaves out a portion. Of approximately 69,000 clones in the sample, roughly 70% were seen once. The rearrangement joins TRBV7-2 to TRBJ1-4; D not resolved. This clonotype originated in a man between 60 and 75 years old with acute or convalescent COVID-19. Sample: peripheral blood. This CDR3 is CASSWTWNEKLFF. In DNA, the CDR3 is TGTGCCAGCAGCTGGACTTGGAATGAAAAACTGTTTTTT.